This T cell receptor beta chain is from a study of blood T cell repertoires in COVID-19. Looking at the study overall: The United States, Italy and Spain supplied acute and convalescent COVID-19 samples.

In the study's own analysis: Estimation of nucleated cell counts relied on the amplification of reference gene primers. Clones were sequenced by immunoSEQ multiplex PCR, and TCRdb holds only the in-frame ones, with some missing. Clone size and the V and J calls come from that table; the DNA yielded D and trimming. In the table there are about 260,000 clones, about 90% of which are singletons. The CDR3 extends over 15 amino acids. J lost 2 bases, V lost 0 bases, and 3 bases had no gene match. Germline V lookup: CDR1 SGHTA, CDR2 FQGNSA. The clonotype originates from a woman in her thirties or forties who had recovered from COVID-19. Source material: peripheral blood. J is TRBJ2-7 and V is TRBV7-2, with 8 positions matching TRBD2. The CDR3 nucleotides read TGTGCCAGCAGCTTAGCCAGCGGGGGCCCCTACGAGCAGTACTTC. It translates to CASSLASGGPYEQYF.